Below are 20 T cell receptor beta chains sequenced from a single sample in a study of persistence of HIV-infected CD4 T cells. Cells were stimulated nonspecifically with anti-CD3/anti-CD28 magnetic beads. Sorting of responding CD4+ T cells relied on upregulated CD40 ligand together with CD69. The libraries were made with immunoSEQ version 4 in survey mode. Only in-frame clones appear in the TCRdb table, and some are missing; sequencing was by immunoSEQ multiplex PCR. The sample lists 40,000 or so clones, about 90% occurring once. These receptors have no identified antigens. The specimen was CD4+ T cells sorted from PBMCs after approximately 19-hour stimulation, collected from a patient who received antiretroviral therapy. The source of these receptors is an adult man with HIV who was CMV-seropositive.

The chain is built from TRBV15 and TRBJ1-1; tentatively, D is TRBD1 (6 bases). Trimming shortened V by 0 bases and J by 1 base, and 6 bases separated the two germline ends. Germline V gene sequence: CDR1 LNHNV, CDR2 YYDKDF (reference sequence). The CDR3 contains 14 residues. CDR3 in amino acids: CATSRDRGNTEAFF. The DNA of the CDR3 is TGTGCCACCAGCAGAGACAGGGGGAACACTGAAGCTTTCTTT.

The chain employs TRBV28 and TRBJ1-3, with D possibly being TRBD1 (6 bases). Per the germline V gene, CDR1 is MDHEN and CDR2 is SYDVKM. This CDR3 has 16 amino acids. With 6 bases removed from V and 5 bases from J, the gap between germline ends came to 20 bases. The CDR3 region has the DNA TGTGCCAGCAGAACCTCAAGGGAGGGGGATCGAAACACCATATATTTT. This gives the protein CASRTSREGDRNTIYF.

The chain has TRBV5-1 and TRBJ2-3, with D possibly matching TRBD1 (5 bases). V was pared by 4 bases and J by 2 bases, with 11 bases between. CDR1 is SGHRS and CDR2 is YFSETQ in the germline V gene. This CDR3 region has 14 residues. DNA of the CDR3: TGCGCCAGCAGCCCAGGGTCCTACACAGATACGCAGTATTTT. It encodes CASSPGSYTDTQYF.

The genes are TRBV27 and TRBJ2-7; the match to TRBD1 covers 9 bases. CDR3 length: 14 residues. V lost 2 bases and J lost 4; bases outside the gene matches: 3. Germline-derived CDR1 and CDR2 are MNHEY and SMNVEV (reference sequence). The CDR3 DNA reads as TGTGCCAGCAGTTTAGGGACAGGGCTGTACGAGCAGTACTTC. Protein sequence: CASSLGTGLYEQYF.

The chain couples TRBV6-5 to TRBJ1-1; a weak D match, TRBD1 (5 bases). CDR1 and CDR2 from the germline V gene are MNHEY and SVGAGI. V was shortened by 2 bases and J by 0 bases, with 13 bases between the two germline ends. CDR3 length: 16 amino acids. The CDR3 sequence is CASSYAPGRLNTEAFF. Here the CDR3 DNA reads TGTGCCAGCAGTTACGCACCGGGACGGTTGAACACTGAAGCTTTCTTT.

The chain carries TRBV19 and TRBJ2-3; a possible D gene is TRBD2 (6 bases). The germline V gene encodes CDR1 LNHDA and CDR2 SQIVND (reference sequence). The CDR3 extends over 17 amino acids. V was shortened by 6 bases and J by 0 bases, with 19 bases between the two germline ends. CDR3 residues: CASSLAVAVSSTDTQYF. Written as DNA, the CDR3 is TGTGCCAGTAGCCTCGCTGTAGCGGTTTCTAGCACAGATACGCAGTATTTT.

This chain links TRBV7-8 with TRBJ1-2; 7 bases map to TRBD1. Germline V gives CDR1 SGHVS, CDR2 FQNEAQ. The CDR3 spans 15 residues. The ends lost 1 base at V and 4 bases at J; junction bases unmatched: 6. CDR3 protein: CASSLEQGRFYGYTF. The CDR3 nucleotides are TGTGCCAGCAGCTTAGAACAGGGGCGTTTCTATGGCTACACCTTC.

V gene TRBV7-9 combines with J gene TRBJ2-2; TRBD1 might be the D (5 bases). V dropped 7 bases and J dropped 0 bases, with 12 bases sitting between them. The CDR3 is 15 amino acids. Germline-derived CDR1 and CDR2 are SEHNR and FQNEAQ (reference sequence). CDR3 protein: CASIPGFANTGELFF. As DNA, the CDR3 is TGTGCCAGCATTCCAGGGTTCGCGAACACCGGGGAGCTGTTTTTT. The complete variable domain, with remaining parts taken from reference TRBV7-9 and TRBJ2-2, reads DTGVSQNPRHKITKRGQNVTFRCDPISEHNRLYWYRQTLGQGPEFLTYFQNEAQLEKSRLLSDRFSAERPKGSFSTLEIQRTEQGDSAMYLCASIPGFANTGELFFGEGSRLTVL.

The rearrangement joins TRBV13 to TRBJ2-6; 7 bases fit TRBD1. Germline-derived CDR1 and CDR2 are PRHDT and FYEKMQ (reference sequence). Unmatched junction bases numbered 14, after V lost 5 bases and J lost 4 bases. This CDR3 has 18 amino acids. The CDR3 spells CASSPRPGGRMGANVLTF. CDR3 coding DNA: TGTGCCAGCAGCCCCCGGCCAGGGGGTAGGATGGGGGCCAACGTCCTGACTTTC. Filled out from reference TRBV13 and TRBJ2-6, the complete variable domain reads AAGVIQSPRHLIKEKRETATLKCYPIPRHDTVYWYQQGPGQDPQFLISFYEKMQSDKGSIPDRFSAQQFSDYHSELNMSSLELGDSALYFCASSPRPGGRMGANVLTFGAGSRLTVL.

The chain is built from TRBV5-5 and TRBJ2-7; no firm D call. Trimming removed 0 bases at V and 1 base at J, with 8 bases between. Germline CDR1 SGHKS, CDR2 YYEKEE (reference sequence). This CDR3 has 14 amino acids. The CDR3 nucleotides are TGTGCCAGCAGCTTGGGGCAGGATTCCTACGAGCAGTACTTC. Encoded protein: CASSLGQDSYEQYF.

J is TRBJ1-2 and V is TRBV3-1 (or the pseudogene TRBV3-2); D remains ambiguous. Trimming pared 4 bases from V and 6 bases from J, leaving 9 bases between. The CDR3 runs 12 residues. Germline V gives CDR1 LGHDT, CDR2 YNNKEL (reference sequence). The CDR3 DNA reads as TGTGCCAGCAGCCGGGCTAAAGATGGCTACACCTTC. This encodes CASSRAKDGYTF.

The chain combines TRBV12-3 or TRBV12-4 with TRBJ1-1; D remains ambiguous. V shed 6 bases and J shed 5 bases, with 10 bases lying between them. This CDR3 comprises 12 residues. Written as DNA, the CDR3 is TGTGCCAGCAGCCGGGGAGGGACTGAAGCTTTCTTT. As protein: CASSRGGTEAFF.

The V call is TRBV27, the J call TRBJ1-3; D not certain. The CDR3 has 13 residues. V dropped 8 bases and J dropped 0 bases, with 8 bases sitting between them. CDR1 is MNHEY, CDR2 SMNVEV, per germline (reference sequence). Here the CDR3 DNA reads TGTGCCAGCGGGCAAAGCTCTGGAAACACCATATATTTT. It yields the protein CASGQSSGNTIYF.

The chain has TRBV2 and TRBJ1-5; a weak D match, TRBD1 (6 bases). The length of the CDR3 is 15 residues. With 6 bases removed from V and 4 bases from J, the gap between germline ends came to 16 bases. Germline CDR1 is SNHLY and CDR2 is FYNNEI. This CDR3 reads CASSRNPGANQPQHF. In nucleotides, the CDR3 is TGTGCCAGCAGCAGGAATCCAGGGGCAAATCAGCCCCAGCATTTT.

V usage is TRBV10-1 and J usage is TRBJ2-7; possibly TRBD1 or TRBD2 for D (5 bases each). Trimming left V 4 bases short and J 6 bases short, with 16 bases between. Germline values: CDR1 WNHNN, CDR2 SYGVQD (reference sequence). The CDR3 runs 14 residues. CDR3 nucleotide sequence: TGCGCCAGCAGTGGGGGGACGGCTAGGGCCGAGCAGTACTTC. Translation gives CASSGGTARAEQYF.

The rearrangement links TRBV24-1 to TRBJ2-3; no reliable D call. The germline CDR1 and CDR2 sequences are KGHDR and SFDVKD. CDR3 length: 14 amino acids. The V end was cut by 9 bases, the J end by 1 base, with 13 bases between. The CDR3 sequence: CATHWVGGTDTQYF. The DNA for the CDR3 is TGTGCCACCCACTGGGTGGGCGGCACAGATACGCAGTATTTT.

The chain has TRBV19 and TRBJ2-3, with TRBD1 as a possible D gene (6 bases). V lost 6 bases and J 3 bases, leaving 16 bases between the germline ends. The CDR3 contains 15 residues. The germline gives CDR1 LNHDA, CDR2 SQIVND (reference sequence). Here the CDR3 reads CASRRDRRGTDTQYF. The CDR3 DNA is TGTGCCAGTAGACGTGACAGGCGTGGGACAGATACGCAGTATTTT.

The chain uses TRBV3-1 (or the pseudogene TRBV3-2) and TRBJ2-1, with D unresolved. CDR1 is LGHDT and CDR2 is YNNKEL in the germline V gene (reference sequence). This CDR3 has 13 residues. The V gene lost 1 base and the J gene lost 7 bases, with 8 bases spanning the gap. The DNA for the CDR3 is TGTGCCAGCAGCCAAGGAGGCGCAAATGAGCAGTTCTTC. It yields the protein CASSQGGANEQFF.

The J gene is TRBJ1-2, the V gene TRBV7-9; the D is unclear. Germline V gives CDR1 SEHNR, CDR2 FQNEAQ (reference sequence). V was trimmed by 5 bases and J by 5 bases, leaving 6 bases between them. This CDR3 contains 11 residues. DNA of the CDR3: TGTGCCAGCAGCATTTCGTATGGCTACACCTTC. It codes for CASSISYGYTF. Complete variable domain (other parts from reference TRBV7-9 and TRBJ1-2): DTGVSQNPRHKITKRGQNVTFRCDPISEHNRLYWYRQTLGQGPEFLTYFQNEAQLEKSRLLSDRFSAERPKGSFSTLEIQRTEQGDSAMYLCASSISYGYTFGSGTRLTVV.

V usage is TRBV5-1 and J usage is TRBJ1-1; D possibly corresponds to TRBD1 (5 bases). V was trimmed by 5 bases and J by 1 base, leaving 12 bases between them. Germline CDR1 reads SGHRS; CDR2 reads YFSETQ. There are 14 residues in the CDR3. CDR3 in DNA: TGCGCCAGCAGTCAGGGCTTTGGGAACACTGAAGCTTTCTTT. The encoded protein is CASSQGFGNTEAFF.